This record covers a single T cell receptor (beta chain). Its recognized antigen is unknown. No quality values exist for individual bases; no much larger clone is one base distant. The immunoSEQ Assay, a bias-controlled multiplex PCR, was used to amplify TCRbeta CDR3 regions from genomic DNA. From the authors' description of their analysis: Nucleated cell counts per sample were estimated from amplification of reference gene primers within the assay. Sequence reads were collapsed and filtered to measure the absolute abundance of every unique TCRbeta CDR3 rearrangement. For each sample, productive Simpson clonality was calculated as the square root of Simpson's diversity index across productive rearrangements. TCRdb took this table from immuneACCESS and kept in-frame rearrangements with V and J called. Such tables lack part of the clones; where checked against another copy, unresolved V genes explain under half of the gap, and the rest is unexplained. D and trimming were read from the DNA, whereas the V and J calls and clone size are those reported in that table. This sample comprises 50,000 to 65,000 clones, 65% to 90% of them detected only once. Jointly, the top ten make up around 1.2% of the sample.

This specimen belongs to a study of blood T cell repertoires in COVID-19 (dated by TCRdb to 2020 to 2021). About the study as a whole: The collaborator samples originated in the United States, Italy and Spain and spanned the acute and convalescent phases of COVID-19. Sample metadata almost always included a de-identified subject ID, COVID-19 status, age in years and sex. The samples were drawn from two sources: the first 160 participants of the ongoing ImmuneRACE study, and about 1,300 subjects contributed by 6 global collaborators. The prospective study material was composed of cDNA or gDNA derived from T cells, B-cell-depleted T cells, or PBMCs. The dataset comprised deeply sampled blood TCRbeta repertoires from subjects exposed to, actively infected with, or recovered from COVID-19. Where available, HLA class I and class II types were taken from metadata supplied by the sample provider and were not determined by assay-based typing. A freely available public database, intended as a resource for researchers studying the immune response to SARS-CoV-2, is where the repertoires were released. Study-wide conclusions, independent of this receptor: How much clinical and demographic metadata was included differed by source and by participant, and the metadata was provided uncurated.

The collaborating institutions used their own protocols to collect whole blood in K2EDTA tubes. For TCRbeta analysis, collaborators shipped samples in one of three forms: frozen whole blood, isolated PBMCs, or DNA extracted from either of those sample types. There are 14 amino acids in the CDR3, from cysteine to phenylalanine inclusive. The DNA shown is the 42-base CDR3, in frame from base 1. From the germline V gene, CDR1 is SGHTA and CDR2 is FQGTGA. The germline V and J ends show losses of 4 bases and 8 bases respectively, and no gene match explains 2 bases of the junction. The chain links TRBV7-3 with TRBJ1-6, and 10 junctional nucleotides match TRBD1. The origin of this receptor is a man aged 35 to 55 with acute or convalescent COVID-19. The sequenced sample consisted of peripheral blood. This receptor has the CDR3 CASSSTGGDSPLHF. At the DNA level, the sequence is TGTGCCAGCAGCTCGACAGGGGGCGATTCACCCCTCCACTTT.